This T cell receptor beta chain was retrieved from a study of blood T cell repertoires in COVID-19. Study-wide background: Acute-phase and convalescent COVID-19 samples originated in the United States, Italy and Spain. T cells, B-cell-depleted T cells, or PBMCs supplied cDNA or gDNA.

For this clone: Other DNA sequences within the sample encode an identical CDR3.

The germline V and J ends were trimmed by 6 bases and 0 bases, with 12 bases remaining between them. Germline CDR1 and CDR2: LGHNA and YNFKEQ. The CDR3 extends over 15 amino acids. Study processing details: Estimated nucleated cell counts came from reference gene primer amplification. This table comes from immunoSEQ multiplex PCR, and its TCRdb copy is limited to in-frame clones, with some not included. The V and J calls and clone size were taken over from that table, and D and trimming were inferred from the DNA. Of roughly 160,000 clones listed, about 87% are singletons. The J gene is TRBJ1-3, the V gene TRBV4-2; D gene uncertain. This clonotype was obtained from a woman in her fifties or sixties who had recovered from COVID-19. What was sequenced was peripheral blood. CDR3 amino acids: CASRIAHRSGNTIYF. CDR3 nucleotides: TGTGCCAGCAGAATTGCACATCGCTCTGGAAACACCATATATTTT.